Listed here are 24 T cell receptor beta chains from one sample, sequenced in a study of human CD8 memory T cell subsets. Scientists made TCR beta libraries using UMI-labeled 5' RACE. TCRdb derives one entry per CDR3 protein from the 5' RACE reads, leaving out DNA. Here the sample table reports about 17,000 distinct CDR3 sequences. The sample taken for sequencing was CD8+ stem-like memory T cells (TSCM and TCM) sorted from PBMCs. Subset given: stem-like memory CD8 T cells (TSTEM), CCR7+ PD-1- TIGIT-. These receptors originate from a human donor in good health.

The rearrangement joins TRBV18 to TRBJ2-7; TCRdb lists TRBD1, though no DNA is available to test this call. Germline CDR1 reads KGHSH; CDR2 reads LQKENI. The CDR3 runs to 13 residues. CDR3 loop: CASSPTQGNEQYF.

The V gene is TRBV6-1, the J gene TRBJ1-2; TCRdb lists TRBD1, though no DNA is available to test this call. The CDR3 totals 13 residues. Germline CDR1 reads MNHNS; CDR2 reads SASEGT. CDR3: CASRNRQDYGYTF.

This chain links TRBV7-9 with TRBJ2-4; TCRdb's D call of TRBD1 is untestable without DNA. Germline V lookup: CDR1 SEHNR, CDR2 FQNEAQ (reference sequence). The CDR3 contains 15 residues. The CDR3 here is CASSPGDLGKNIQYF.

The chain combines TRBV12-3 or TRBV12-4 with TRBJ2-1; absent DNA, TCRdb's TRBD2 call cannot be checked. The CDR3 has 15 amino acids. This CDR3 is CASIVAGGSNNEQFF.

Frequency places this clonotype as medium-sized. The rearrangement links TRBV4-1 to TRBJ1-2; TCRdb lists TRBD1, though no DNA is available to test this call. CDR1 is MGHRA, CDR2 YSYEKL, per germline. The CDR3 consists of 17 residues. This CDR3 reads CASSPTSFSGGDYGYTF.

The chain joins TRBV24-1 to TRBJ2-3; TCRdb indicates TRBD2, and absent DNA this call remains unverified. The CDR3 sequence is 14 residues long. Germline assignment: CDR1 KGHDR and CDR2 SFDVKD. The CDR3 loop reads CATSADTGLVTQYF.

The rearrangement joins TRBV4-3 to TRBJ2-1; TCRdb proposes TRBD2, but this gene call is untestable without DNA. The germline gives CDR1 LGHNA, CDR2 YSLEER. This CDR3 spans 19 amino acids. This CDR3 is CASSQGIGTSGSSYNEQFF.

This chain uses TRBV29-1 with TRBJ2-1; lacking DNA, the TRBD2 call made by TCRdb goes unchecked. The CDR3 length is 16 residues. CDR1 is SQVTM and CDR2 is ANQGSEA in the germline V gene. CDR3 sequence reads: CSVEDRGGLSYNEQFF.

V usage is TRBV7-3 and J usage is TRBJ2-7; TCRdb selects TRBD1, and the lack of DNA leaves this call unchecked. The V gene's germline CDR1 is SGHTA and CDR2 FQGTGA. CDR3 size: 13 residues. The CDR3 loop reads CASSFGTAYEQYF. The whole variable domain, remainder taken from reference TRBV7-3 and TRBJ2-7, is GAGVSQTPSNKVTEKGKYVELRCDPISGHTALYWYRQSLGQGPEFLIYFQGTGAADDSGLPNDRFFAVRPEGSVSTLKIQRTERGDSAVYLCASSFGTAYEQYFGPGTRLTVT.

The chain uses TRBV13 and TRBJ1-1. Germline V lookup: CDR1 PRHDT, CDR2 FYEKMQ (reference sequence). This CDR3 is built from 12 residues. Here the CDR3 reads CASSLSDTEAFF.

The J gene is TRBJ2-7, the V gene TRBV27; the D call from TCRdb, TRBD2, cannot be confirmed without DNA. The CDR3 is 14 amino acids. From germline, CDR1 is MNHEY and CDR2 SMNVEV (reference sequence). The CDR3 here is CASSWTSGRYEQYF.

This CDR3 is CASSVRDGNTEAFF. The gene calls are TRBV9 and TRBJ1-1. The CDR3 is 14 residues long. Germline-derived CDR1 and CDR2 are SGDLS and YYNGEE.

The chain recombines TRBV16 with TRBJ2-1; TCRdb picks TRBD2, but there is no DNA to check that call. The CDR3 runs to 16 residues. Germline values: CDR1 KGHSY, CDR2 FQNENV. The CDR3 protein is CASSQYGGIQGTEQFF.

This sequence joins TRBV3-1 and TRBJ2-7; TCRdb lists TRBD1, though no DNA is available to test this call. Germline CDR1 LGHDT, CDR2 YNNKEL (reference sequence). The CDR3 contains 14 residues. The CDR3 reads CASSQDGGSYEQYF.

V is TRBV6-2 or TRBV6-3 and J is TRBJ2-7; the TCRdb D gene call, TRBD2, has no DNA to confirm it. CDR3 length equals 13 residues. Germline V gives CDR1 MNHEY, CDR2 SVGEGT. The chain's CDR3 is CASSGNPSYEQYF.

This chain uses TRBV20-1 with TRBJ2-1; TCRdb's D gene call, TRBD1, goes unchecked for lack of DNA. Germline-derived CDR1 and CDR2 are DFQATT and SNEGSKA (reference sequence). The CDR3 totals 14 residues. CDR3 protein: CSAPGDRVYNEQFF.

V and J are TRBV5-6 and TRBJ2-2. CDR1 is SGHDT, CDR2 YYEEEE, per germline. This CDR3 comprises 12 residues. CDR3 region: CASSLLTGELFF.

This clonotype registers medium-sized by frequency. The rearrangement joins TRBV3-1 to TRBJ2-7; TCRdb's D call of TRBD2 is untestable without DNA. The CDR3 is made up of 16 amino acids. Germline V gene lookup returns CDR1 LGHDT and CDR2 YNNKEL (reference sequence). The CDR3 here is CASSQPGLALNNEQYF.

The chain joins TRBV6-2 or TRBV6-3 to TRBJ1-5; the TCRdb call, TRBD1, lacks DNA for checking. The CDR3 is 20 amino acids. CDR1 is MNHEY and CDR2 is SVGEGT in the germline V gene. The CDR3 spells CASSLLRVRGRGGGNQPQHF.

By frequency, this clonotype registers medium-sized. The J gene is TRBJ2-1, the V gene TRBV5-5. This CDR3 has 14 amino acids. The germline gives CDR1 SGHKS, CDR2 YYEKEE (reference sequence). This chain's CDR3 is CASSLEPGYNEQFF.

This clonotype is called medium-sized based on its frequency. The chain links TRBV7-6 to TRBJ1-1; the D call of TRBD1 rests on TCRdb alone, since no DNA is present to check it. Germline CDR1 is SGHVS and CDR2 is FNYEAQ. CDR3 length: 14 residues. The chain's CDR3 is CASSQIGGRTEAFF. The whole variable domain, filled in from reference TRBV7-6 and TRBJ1-1, reads GAGVSQSPRYKVTKRGQDVALRCDPISGHVSLYWYRQALGQGPEFLTYFNYEAQQDKSGLPNDRFSAERPEGSISTLTIQRTEQRDSAMYRCASSQIGGRTEAFFGQGTRLTVV.

In terms of frequency, this clonotype is medium-sized. This rearrangement joins TRBV5-5 to TRBJ1-2; the D gene TCRdb calls, TRBD1, cannot be checked with no DNA. Germline V gives CDR1 SGHKS, CDR2 YYEKEE (reference sequence). The CDR3 covers 16 residues. The CDR3 reads CASSLSQGRSNYGYTF.

The chain uses TRBV29-1 and TRBJ2-7; TCRdb designates TRBD1, a call that cannot be tested without DNA. The CDR3 contains 18 residues. Germline values: CDR1 SQVTM, CDR2 ANQGSEA. The CDR3 sequence: CSVLRPGAAGTFVGEQYF.

The V and J genes are TRBV20-1 and TRBJ1-2; TCRdb returns TRBD1, unconfirmable since there is no DNA. The V gene's germline CDR1 is DFQATT and CDR2 SNEGSKA (reference sequence). The CDR3 runs to 15 residues. The CDR3 is CSARDRDLAHYGYTF.